Following are 27 T cell receptor beta chains from one sample sequenced in a study of CD8+CD57+ T cells in acquired aplastic anemia listed by TCRdb under 2018. Sequencing used an Illumina HiSeq 2000. Genomic DNA was used as template for profiling of TCR beta VDJ combinations and CDR3 sequences. The public sequencing data were trimmed at Q25 with fastp and processed into clonotypes with MiXCR by TCRdb, which kept only in-frame beta chains. Rows with a matching CDR3 protein are joined into one entry that keeps the most common DNA and genes. The sample includes around 150,000 distinct CDR3 sequences, with 35% to 55% observed a single time. The ten most abundant clones make up approximately 1.1% of the sample. The material sequenced was sorted CD4+, CD8+, or CD8+CD57+ T cells (not recorded which) from PBMCs. The receptors derive from a human donor in good health.

The genes are TRBV7-9 and TRBJ2-7; D is perhaps TRBD1 (6 bases). Trimming took off 5 bases at V and 5 bases at J, with 16 bases between the two ends. Germline V gene sequence: CDR1 SEHNR, CDR2 FQNEAQ (reference sequence). This CDR3 comprises 14 residues. The CDR3 spells CASSLPQGTDEQYF. CDR3 sequence (DNA): TGTGCCAGCAGCCTGCCCCAGGGGACGGACGAGCAGTACTTC.

The chain is built from TRBV15 and TRBJ2-1; the D gene is possibly TRBD1 (6 bases). This CDR3 is 15 amino acids long. Looked up from germline, CDR1 is LNHNV and CDR2 is YYDKDF (reference sequence). V was cut by 5 bases and J by 2 bases, with 13 bases left in between. CDR3 region: CATSSRDTAYNEQFF. DNA for the CDR3: TGTGCCACCAGCTCCCGGGACACCGCCTACAATGAGCAGTTCTTC. Filled out from reference TRBV15 and TRBJ2-1, the complete variable domain reads DAMVIQNPRYQVTQFGKPVTLSCSQTLNHNVMYWYQQKSSQAPKLLFHYYDKDFNNEADTPDNFQSRRPNTSFCFLDIRSPGLGDTAMYLCATSSRDTAYNEQFFGPGTRLTVL.

The genes are TRBV9 and TRBJ2-3, with 10 bases that match TRBD2. Per the germline V gene, CDR1 is SGDLS and CDR2 is YYNGEE. There are 15 residues in the CDR3. The V gene end was trimmed by 1 base and the J gene end by 2 bases; junction bases not matched to a gene: 1. DNA of the CDR3: TGTGCCAGCAGCGTAAGCGGGGGGGACACAGATACGCAGTATTTT. Its translation: CASSVSGGDTDTQYF.

The chain carries TRBV20-1 and TRBJ2-7, with TRBD2 matching 7 bases. Germline-derived CDR1 and CDR2 are DFQATT and SNEGSKA (reference sequence). This CDR3 comprises 14 residues. V lost 0 bases to trimming and J lost 3 bases; unmatched junction nucleotides: 5. In DNA form, the CDR3 reads TGCAGTGCTAGAGATTTGCGGGAGAGCTACGAGCAGTACTTC. It encodes CSARDLRESYEQYF.

The V and J genes are TRBV15 and TRBJ2-7; 9 bases line up with TRBD1. The trim removed 3 bases at V and 3 bases at J, leaving 6 bases unmatched. Looked up from germline, CDR1 is LNHNV and CDR2 is YYDKDF (reference sequence). There are 15 residues in the CDR3. Written as DNA, the CDR3 is TGTGCCACCAGCAGGACACCGGGACAGGGCTACGAGCAGTACTTC. Translating gives CATSRTPGQGYEQYF.

This clonotype occurred a few times. The chain carries TRBV6-2 or TRBV6-3 and TRBJ1-2; D may be TRBD1 (6 bases). Per the germline V gene, CDR1 is MNHEY and CDR2 is SVGEGT. The CDR3 is 14 residues long. Trimming took off 6 bases at V and 4 bases at J, with 15 bases between the two ends. CDR3 DNA: TGTGCCAGCAGGACCGATACAGGGTCCTATGGCTACACCTTC. Its translation: CASRTDTGSYGYTF.

The chain links TRBV28 to TRBJ2-7; possible D gene TRBD2, 7 bases. V gave up 10 bases and J gave up 3 bases, with 16 bases separating them. The length of the CDR3 is 13 residues. The germline V gene encodes CDR1 MDHEN and CDR2 SYDVKM. This CDR3 reads CATIRGGSYEQYF. The CDR3 nucleotides read TGTGCCACTATTAGGGGGGGCAGCTACGAGCAGTACTTC.

This chain links TRBV6-5 with TRBJ2-5; 9 positions agree with TRBD2. J was trimmed by 5 bases and V by 2 bases; bases with no gene match: 9. CDR3 size: 16 residues. Germline lookup yields CDR1 MNHEY and CDR2 SVGAGI. The CDR3 here is CASSYGLAGVGETQYF. The CDR3 DNA reads TGTGCCAGCAGTTACGGATTAGCGGGAGTGGGTGAGACCCAGTACTTC.

This clonotype was observed at least ten times. This chain links TRBV14 with TRBJ2-2; the match to TRBD1 covers 7 bases. Germline assignment: CDR1 SGHDN and CDR2 FVKESK. The CDR3 spans 16 residues. V lost 5 bases to trimming and J lost 4 bases; unmatched junction nucleotides: 10. CDR3 loop: CASSTIQGSVTGELFF. In DNA form, the CDR3 reads TGTGCCAGCAGCACGATACAGGGGTCGGTCACCGGGGAGCTGTTTTTT.

Turning to this clonotype: A much more abundant neighbour one base away suggests this may be a read error. V and J are TRBV4-1 and TRBJ1-1; D is ambiguous. Germline-derived CDR1 and CDR2 are MGHRA and YSYEKL. The length of the CDR3 is 16 residues. The CDR3 reads CAGSQDKPLSSTEAFF. The CDR3 DNA is TGCGCCGGCAGCCAAGATAAACCCCTTTCCAGCACTGAAGCTTTCTTT.

With regard to this clonotype: Relative to the germline gene, one junction end is altered; a read error may explain this. This rearrangement joins TRBV7-9 to TRBJ1-3; D gene ambiguous. CDR3 length: 13 amino acids. Looked up from germline, CDR1 is SEHNR and CDR2 is FQNEAQ (reference sequence). For the CDR3, the DNA is TGTGCCAGCGCTGTCGTGACTGGAAGCACCATATATTTT. Residues: CASAVVTGSTIYF.

This sequence joins TRBV20-1 and TRBJ1-2; D remains ambiguous. The length of the CDR3 is 13 residues. V gave up 3 bases and J gave up 8 bases, with 16 bases separating them. CDR1 DFQATT and CDR2 SNEGSKA come from the germline V gene (reference sequence). This chain's CDR3 is CSARRSDIGGYTF. As DNA, the CDR3 is TGCAGTGCTAGGCGCTCCGACATAGGAGGCTACACCTTC.

This clonotype was seen at least ten times. The chain recombines TRBV7-2 with TRBJ2-3; possible D gene TRBD1, 6 bases. The germline V and J ends were trimmed by 0 bases and 1 base, with 8 bases remaining between them. This CDR3 contains 15 residues. Germline assignment: CDR1 SGHTA and CDR2 FQGNSA. Written as DNA, the CDR3 is TGTGCCAGCAGCTTAGCAGGACAGCGCACAGATACGCAGTATTTT. It yields the protein CASSLAGQRTDTQYF.

This rearrangement joins TRBV19 to TRBJ1-4; D unclear. The CDR3 loop spans 14 amino acids. The germline V and J ends were trimmed by 9 bases and 2 bases, with 13 bases remaining between them. Per germline, CDR1 LNHDA and CDR2 SQIVND (reference sequence). The CDR3 sequence: CASSLEPTNEKLFF. CDR3 coding DNA: TGTGCCAGCAGCTTAGAACCGACTAATGAAAAACTGTTTTTT.

This clonotype was recorded only once. This chain joins TRBV25-1 and TRBJ2-1; TRBD2 agrees at 7 bases. Germline CDR1 is MGHDK and CDR2 is SYGVNS. Trimming at V came to 10 bases and at J to 4 bases, leaving 13 bases not matched to a gene. CDR3 length: 15 amino acids. The CDR3 spells CATTLTAGPYNEQFF. The CDR3 coding sequence is TGTGCCACCACACTAACAGCGGGGCCTTACAATGAGCAGTTCTTC.

In its sample, this clonotype was seen many times. The V call is TRBV5-1, the J call TRBJ2-7; TRBD1 agrees at 9 bases. Germline-derived CDR1 and CDR2 are SGHRS and YFSETQ. The CDR3 has 15 amino acids. After removal of 1 base from V and 5 bases from J, the junction contained 7 bases not matched to a gene. The CDR3 loop is CASSLTSGTGNEQYF. The CDR3 region has the DNA TGCGCCAGCAGCTTGACATCCGGGACAGGGAACGAGCAGTACTTC.

The table lists this clonotype with many counts. The CDR3 coding sequence is TGTGCCAGTAGTATAGTTGACGGGAGTCACAATGAGCAGTTCTTC. Translated, it gives CASSIVDGSHNEQFF. V and J are TRBV19 and TRBJ2-1; tentatively, D is TRBD2 (6 bases). The CDR3 is 15 residues long. V lost 1 base and J 5 bases, leaving 12 bases between the germline ends. Germline lookup yields CDR1 LNHDA and CDR2 SQIVND (reference sequence).

Concerning this clonotype: This may be a read error: a much more frequent sequence differs by one nucleotide. CDR3 loop: CASSLRGPRSGYGHTF. The CDR3 bases are TGTGCCAGCAGTTTACGGGGTCCGCGAAGTGGTTATGGCCACACCTTC. The chain employs TRBV6-5 and TRBJ1-2; no clear D. CDR1 is MNHEY, CDR2 SVGAGI, per germline. This CDR3 region has 16 residues.

The V call is TRBV24-1, the J call TRBJ2-7; possibly TRBD2 for D (5 bases). V shed 9 bases and J shed 6 bases, with 11 bases lying between them. This CDR3 comprises 11 residues. Germline V gives CDR1 KGHDR, CDR2 SFDVKD. The CDR3 region has the DNA TGTGCCACCGGGGAGTGGGGCGAGCAGTACTTC. Amino acids: CATGEWGEQYF.

This clonotype was detected only a few times. The V gene is TRBV25-1, the J gene TRBJ2-5, with 9 bases identical to TRBD2. The CDR3 has 15 amino acids. The V gene end was trimmed by 3 bases and the J gene end by 5 bases; junction bases not matched to a gene: 7. Germline V CDR1 and CDR2: MGHDK, SYGVNS. CDR3 amino acids: CASSDAGGPRETQYF. The CDR3 DNA follows: TGTGCCAGCAGTGATGCGGGAGGGCCCCGTGAGACCCAGTACTTC. The full variable domain, in which reference TRBV25-1 and TRBJ2-5 provide the parts outside the CDR3, is EADIYQTPRYLVIGTGKKITLECSQTMGHDKMYWYQQDPGMELHLIHYSYGVNSTEKGDLSSESTVSRIRTEHFPLTLESARPSHTSQYLCASSDAGGPRETQYFGPGTRLLVL.

The CDR3 nucleotides read TGTGCCAGTAGTATGGCGGAAGGTTTTCTCTCCTACGAGCAGTACTTC. Amino acids: CASSMAEGFLSYEQYF. This rearrangement joins TRBV19 to TRBJ2-7, with unresolved D. The CDR3 is made up of 16 amino acids. V was cut by 3 bases and J by 0 bases, with 15 bases left in between. In germline, CDR1 is LNHDA, CDR2 SQIVND (reference sequence).

The CDR3 loop reads CSVTGTGNYGYTF. Here the CDR3 DNA reads TGCAGCGTTACCGGGACAGGGAACTATGGCTACACCTTC. This chain joins TRBV29-1 and TRBJ1-2, with 9 bases fitting TRBD1. The V gene's germline CDR1 is SQVTM and CDR2 ANQGSEA. This CDR3 comprises 13 residues. V shed 5 bases, J shed 2 bases, and the junction held 3 bases outside the gene matches.

This clonotype has a count of ten or more. The V gene is TRBV19, the J gene TRBJ1-5; D unresolved. Trimming left V 9 bases short and J 3 bases short, with 9 bases between. The CDR3 is made up of 12 amino acids. In germline, CDR1 is LNHDA, CDR2 SQIVND (reference sequence). CDR3 in amino acids: CASSRNNQPQHF. CDR3 sequence (DNA): TGTGCCAGCTCAAGGAACAATCAGCCCCAGCATTTT.

The chain is built from TRBV7-9 and TRBJ2-7; possibly TRBD1 for D (6 bases). The CDR3 contains 12 residues. Per the germline V gene, CDR1 is SEHNR and CDR2 is FQNEAQ (reference sequence). V was cut by 5 bases and J by 5 bases, with 10 bases left in between. As DNA, the CDR3 is TGTGCCAGCAGCACAGGGCTGAACGAGCAGTACTTC. This codes for CASSTGLNEQYF.

This clonotype was counted at least ten times. This rearrangement joins TRBV7-2 to TRBJ1-3; D is undetermined. The germline V and J ends were trimmed by 1 base and 9 bases, with 13 bases remaining between them. Looked up from germline, CDR1 is SGHTA and CDR2 is FQGNSA. This CDR3 region has 14 residues. The DNA for the CDR3 is TGTGCCAGCAGCTTAGAACGAGTGGGTGTCACCATATATTTT. Encoded protein: CASSLERVGVTIYF.

The rearrangement joins TRBV7-4 to TRBJ2-5, with D unclear. CDR1 is SGHVT, CDR2 SQSDAQ, per germline. The V end lost 5 bases, the J end lost 5 bases, and 12 bases lay between the germline ends. CDR3 length: 13 amino acids. CDR3 in amino acids: CASSGTQYETQYF. The CDR3 DNA reads TGTGCCAGCAGCGGAACACAATACGAGACCCAGTACTTC.

The gene calls are TRBV11-1 and TRBJ2-7; no clear D. Trimming removed 4 bases at V and 2 bases at J, with 18 bases between. This CDR3 has 16 residues. Germline V CDR1 and CDR2: SGHAT, FQDESV (reference sequence). The CDR3 DNA is TGTGCCAGCAGCTCGCCTCTCGGTGGGTCACCCTACGAGCAGTACTTC. Translated, it gives CASSSPLGGSPYEQYF.